The sequence of this T cell receptor beta chain was determined in a study of T cell responses to AZD1222 COVID-19 vaccine. Overall study findings and caveats: The donor group comprised mostly white British people and more females; the analysis possibly underestimated clonal diversity. Rises in breadth and depth of Spike-specific TCRs came after two AZD1222 doses. Baseline serology detected seropositivity in only 5 or 6 AZD1222 recipients.

The CDR3 runs 14 residues. Trimming stripped 6 bases from V and 4 bases from J, with 16 bases between. CDR1 SQVTM and CDR2 ANQGSEA come from the germline V gene. TCRdb's copy holds only in-frame clones and misses some; the assay was immunoSEQ multiplex PCR. The sample shows roughly 180,000 clones, over 90% of them seen only once. This clone was recorded only once. Its cognate antigen is unknown. Analysis merged second doses at about 4 or about 12 weeks. V gene TRBV29-1 combines with J gene TRBJ1-5, with D unclear. This sequence was found in an adult who received the AZD1222 COVID-19 vaccine. Sequencing was performed on peripheral blood, taken 28 days after the second AZD1222 dose. The CDR3 is CSVGSQVPNQPQHF. The CDR3 DNA sequence: TGCAGCGTCGGGAGTCAAGTCCCTAATCAGCCCCAGCATTTT. Complete variable domain (other parts from reference TRBV29-1 and TRBJ1-5): SAVISQKPSRDICQRGTSLTIQCQVDSQVTMMFWYRQQPGQSLTLIATANQGSEATYESGFVIDKFPISRPNLTFSTLTVSNMSPEDSSIYLCSVGSQVPNQPQHFGDGTRLSIL.